The sequence of this T cell receptor beta chain was determined in a study of CD8 T cells in ankylosing spondylitis. Points from the study as a whole: Characteristic of ankylosing spondylitis blood, it appeared, was a TCR beta motif comprising about eight highly homologous variants.

Using quantitative 5'-RACE with molecular barcodes, the authors made TCR beta libraries. TCRdb passed the 5' RACE reads through MiXCR, listing each CDR3 protein once. The sample contains about 450,000 distinct CDR3 sequences, 26% of which appear only once. Per germline, CDR1 DFQATT and CDR2 SNEGSKA (reference sequence). The CDR3 totals 18 residues. V gave up 1 base and J gave up 8 bases, with 24 bases separating them. This clonotype was observed a handful of times. Its antigen is still unknown. This chain joins TRBV20-1 and TRBJ1-6, with D perhaps matching TRBD1 (6 bases). This TCR derives from a male donor with ankylosing spondylitis. Sample: blood, either unsorted or a sorted T cell fraction (not recorded which). CDR3 sequence reads: CSARANFGGRLQDSPLHF. CDR3 DNA sequence: TGCAGTGCTAGAGCTAATTTCGGGGGGCGCCTTCAGGATTCACCCCTCCACTTT.